This T cell receptor beta chain was observed in a study of cytomegalovirus exposure and HLA in healthy donors. The donors were part of the 120-subject validation cohort, which stood apart from the roughly 680-subject first cohort. V lost 7 bases to trimming and J lost 7 bases, with 17 bases between them. The CDR3 loop spans 15 amino acids. CDR1 MNHNY and CDR2 SVGAGI come from the germline V gene (reference sequence). The assay was immunoSEQ multiplex PCR, and TCRdb's table has in-frame clones only and misses some. The sample yields 280,000 or so clones, roughly 88% seen once. This clone has at least ten counts.

The chain couples TRBV6-6 to TRBJ1-6; TRBD1 is a possible D gene (6 bases). Input material: PBMCs. This sequence originates from a woman aged 18-30 years in good health and CMV-seronegative. CDR3 protein: CASTGGRDQNSPLHF. The CDR3 region has the DNA TGTGCCAGCACGGGGGGCAGGGACCAGAATTCACCCCTCCACTTT.